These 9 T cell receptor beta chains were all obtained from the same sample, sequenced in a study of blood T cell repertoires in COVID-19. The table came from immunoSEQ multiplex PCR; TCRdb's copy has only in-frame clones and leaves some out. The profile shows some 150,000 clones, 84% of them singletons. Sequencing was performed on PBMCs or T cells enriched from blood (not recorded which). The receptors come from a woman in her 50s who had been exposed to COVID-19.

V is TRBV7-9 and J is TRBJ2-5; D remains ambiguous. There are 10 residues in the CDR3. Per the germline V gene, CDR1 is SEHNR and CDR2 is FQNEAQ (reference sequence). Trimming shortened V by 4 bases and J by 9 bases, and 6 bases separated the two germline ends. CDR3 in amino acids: CASSSEPQYF. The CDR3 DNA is TGTGCCAGCAGCTCTGAGCCCCAGTACTTC.

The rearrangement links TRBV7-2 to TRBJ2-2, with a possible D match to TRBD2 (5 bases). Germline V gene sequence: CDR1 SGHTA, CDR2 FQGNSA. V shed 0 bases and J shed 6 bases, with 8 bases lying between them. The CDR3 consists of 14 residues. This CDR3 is CASSLARRPGELFF. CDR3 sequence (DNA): TGTGCCAGCAGCTTAGCAAGGAGGCCCGGGGAGCTGTTTTTT.

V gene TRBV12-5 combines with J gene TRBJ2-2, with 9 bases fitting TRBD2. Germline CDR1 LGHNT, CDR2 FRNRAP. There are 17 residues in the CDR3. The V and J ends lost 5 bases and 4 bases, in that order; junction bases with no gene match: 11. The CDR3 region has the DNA TGTGCTAGTGGTGACGACGGCACTAGCGGGTTCACCGGGGAGCTGTTTTTT. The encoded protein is CASGDDGTSGFTGELFF. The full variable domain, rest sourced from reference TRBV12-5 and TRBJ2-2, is DARVTQTPRHKVTEMGQEVTMRCQPILGHNTVFWYRQTMMQGLELLAYFRNRAPLDDSGMPKDRFSAEMPDATLATLKIQPSEPRDSAVYFCASGDDGTSGFTGELFFGEGSRLTVL.

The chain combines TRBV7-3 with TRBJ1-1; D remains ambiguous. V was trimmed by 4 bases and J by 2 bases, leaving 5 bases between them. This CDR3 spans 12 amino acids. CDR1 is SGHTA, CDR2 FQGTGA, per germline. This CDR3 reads CASSYLNTEAFF. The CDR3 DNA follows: TGTGCCAGCAGCTACCTAAACACTGAAGCTTTCTTT.

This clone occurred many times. CDR3 DNA: TGTGCCAGCAGTCGGTTCGGGATGGGCTACGAGCAGTACTTC. Residues: CASSRFGMGYEQYF. V is TRBV25-1 and J is TRBJ2-7; D may be TRBD2 (5 bases). With 5 bases removed from V and 3 bases from J, the gap between germline ends came to 14 bases. There are 14 residues in the CDR3. The germline V gene encodes CDR1 MGHDK and CDR2 SYGVNS.

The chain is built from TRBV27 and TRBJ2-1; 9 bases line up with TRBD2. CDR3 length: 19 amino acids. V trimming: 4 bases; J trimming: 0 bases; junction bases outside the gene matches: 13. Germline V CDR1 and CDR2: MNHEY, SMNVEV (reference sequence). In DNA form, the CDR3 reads TGTGCCAGCAGTTCCTCAGGGATTGGCGGGAGGGGCTCCTACAATGAGCAGTTCTTC. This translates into CASSSSGIGGRGSYNEQFF.

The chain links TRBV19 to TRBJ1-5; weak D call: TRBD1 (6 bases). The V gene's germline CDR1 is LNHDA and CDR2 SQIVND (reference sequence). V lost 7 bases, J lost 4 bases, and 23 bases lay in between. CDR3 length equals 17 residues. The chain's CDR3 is CASTARGLNGINQPQHF. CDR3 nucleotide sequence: TGTGCCAGTACGGCCAGGGGTCTTAATGGGATTAATCAGCCCCAGCATTTT.

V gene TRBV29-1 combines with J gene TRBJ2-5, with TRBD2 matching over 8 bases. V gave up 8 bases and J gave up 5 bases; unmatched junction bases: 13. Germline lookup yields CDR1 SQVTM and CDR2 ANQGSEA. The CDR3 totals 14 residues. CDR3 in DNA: TGCAGCCCAACTTATAGCGGGGTCAGTGAGACCCAGTACTTC. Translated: CSPTYSGVSETQYF. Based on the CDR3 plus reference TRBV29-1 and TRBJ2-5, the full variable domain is SAVISQKPSRDICQRGTSLTIQCQVDSQVTMMFWYRQQPGQSLTLIATANQGSEATYESGFVIDKFPISRPNLTFSTLTVSNMSPEDSSIYLCSPTYSGVSETQYFGPGTRLLVL.

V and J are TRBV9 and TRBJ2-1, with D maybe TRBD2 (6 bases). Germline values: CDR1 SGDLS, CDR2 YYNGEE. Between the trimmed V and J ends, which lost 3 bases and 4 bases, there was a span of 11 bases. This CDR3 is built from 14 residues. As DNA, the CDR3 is TGTGCCAGCAGCGGAAATAGCGGTTACAATGAGCAGTTCTTC. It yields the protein CASSGNSGYNEQFF.